A single sample gave rise to the 17 T cell receptor beta chains below, sequenced in a study of cytomegalovirus exposure and HLA in healthy donors. Use of 60 Vbeta and 13 Jbeta primers characterized the PCR. TCRdb keeps only in-frame clones here, not all; method: immunoSEQ multiplex PCR. The sample has around 150,000 clones, approximately 82% seen once. Sequenced: PBMCs. These receptor sequences come from a man aged 25-40 years in good health and CMV-seropositive.

The V gene is TRBV28, the J gene TRBJ1-2, with D unresolved. The CDR3 is 14 amino acids. V shed 3 bases and J shed 4 bases, with 12 bases lying between them. Germline CDR1 and CDR2: MDHEN and SYDVKM. In DNA form, the CDR3 reads TGTGCCAGCAGTTTCGGTGGTGAGAGCTATGGCTACACCTTC. It translates to CASSFGGESYGYTF.

This sequence joins TRBV19 and TRBJ2-3, with 12 bases that match TRBD2. The germline V gene encodes CDR1 LNHDA and CDR2 SQIVND (reference sequence). Trimming at V came to 6 bases and at J to 3 bases, leaving 4 bases not matched to a gene. The CDR3 contains 15 residues. The CDR3 coding sequence is TGTGCCAGTAGCAAACTAGCGGGAGGTACAGATACGCAGTATTTT. Amino acids: CASSKLAGGTDTQYF.

The chain recombines TRBV13 with TRBJ2-2; 8 bases match TRBD1. The CDR3 contains 13 residues. Trimming removed 6 bases from V and 7 bases from J; junction bases left unmatched: 4. Germline CDR1 is PRHDT and CDR2 is FYEKMQ (reference sequence). CDR3 loop: CASSGQGVGELFF. The CDR3 DNA reads TGTGCCAGCAGTGGACAGGGCGTCGGGGAGCTGTTTTTT.

On this clone: Other DNA sequences in this sample translate to the same CDR3. The chain links TRBV9 to TRBJ2-3; 13 nucleotides line up with TRBD2. The V segment lost 2 bases and the J segment 4 bases; nucleotides outside the gene matches: 1. The CDR3 sequence is 15 residues long. Germline CDR1 and CDR2: SGDLS and YYNGEE. The CDR3 reads CASSVGLAGADTQYF. CDR3 sequence (DNA): TGTGCCAGCAGCGTCGGACTAGCGGGGGCAGATACGCAGTATTTT.

The chain joins TRBV2 to TRBJ2-7, with D tentatively TRBD2 (6 bases). V lost 6 bases to trimming and J lost 0 bases, with 12 bases between them. From germline, CDR1 is SNHLY and CDR2 FYNNEI. The CDR3 consists of 14 residues. The CDR3 nucleotides are TGTGCCAGCAGCCCCGGGGGTGGCTCCTACGAGCAGTACTTC. Its translation: CASSPGGGSYEQYF.

This clone has only a few counts. The J gene is TRBJ1-1, the V gene TRBV6-5, with D possibly TRBD1 on 5 matching bases. Per germline, CDR1 MNHEY and CDR2 SVGAGI. The ends were cut back, 0 bases at V and 1 base at J, with 12 bases in the middle. The CDR3 contains 16 residues. CDR3 DNA: TGTGCCAGCAGTTACTCGATGGGGGGTTGGAACACTGAAGCTTTCTTT. It translates to CASSYSMGGWNTEAFF.

The J gene is TRBJ2-5, the V gene TRBV5-4; D uncertain. Per the germline V gene, CDR1 is SGHNT and CDR2 is YYREEE (reference sequence). This CDR3 region has 14 residues. V was trimmed by 0 bases and J by 4 bases, leaving 10 bases between them. The CDR3 nucleotides read TGTGCCAGCAGCTTGGACCAGGATGGAGAGACCCAGTACTTC. Amino acid sequence: CASSLDQDGETQYF.

The V call is TRBV27, the J call TRBJ2-7; D ambiguous. The V gene lost 4 bases and the J gene lost 6 bases, with 10 bases spanning the gap. CDR3 length: 12 residues. Germline V gives CDR1 MNHEY, CDR2 SMNVEV (reference sequence). CDR3 in amino acids: CASSYPNGEQYF. For the CDR3, the DNA is TGTGCCAGCAGTTATCCGAACGGCGAGCAGTACTTC.

The V call is TRBV10-3, the J call TRBJ2-2; TRBD2 matches 12 bases. From germline, CDR1 is ENHRY and CDR2 SYGVKD. The CDR3 has 18 amino acids. J lost 1 base, V lost 3 bases, and 6 bases had no gene match. CDR3 protein: CAISELAGGSKNTGELFF. Here the CDR3 DNA reads TGTGCCATCAGTGAACTAGCGGGAGGATCCAAGAACACCGGGGAGCTGTTTTTT.

The chain has TRBV19 and TRBJ2-5; 10 bases match TRBD1. Trimming at V came to 6 bases and at J to 6 bases, leaving 7 bases not matched to a gene. This CDR3 region has 14 residues. The germline CDR1 and CDR2 sequences are LNHDA and SQIVND (reference sequence). CDR3 residues: CASRPGTGVKTQYF. CDR3 DNA: TGTGCCAGTAGACCCGGGACAGGGGTAAAGACCCAGTACTTC.

The V gene is TRBV19, the J gene TRBJ1-2; maybe TRBD1 (5 bases). Deletions cut 0 bases from V and 2 bases from J, with 13 bases between. Germline CDR1 LNHDA, CDR2 SQIVND (reference sequence). This CDR3 contains 16 residues. CDR3 nucleotides: TGTGCCAGTAGTATAGATCTAACGGGGGAGAACTATGGCTACACCTTC. Amino acids: CASSIDLTGENYGYTF.

This chain uses TRBV14 with TRBJ2-7; 13 bases are shared with TRBD2. V was pared by 6 bases and J by 3 bases, with 5 bases of the junction left unmatched. Germline CDR1 and CDR2: SGHDN and FVKESK. This CDR3 region has 15 residues. The chain's CDR3 is CASRLWTSGGYEQYF. The CDR3, as DNA: TGTGCCAGCAGACTTTGGACTAGCGGGGGCTACGAGCAGTACTTC. The entire variable domain, with the rest obtained from reference TRBV14 and TRBJ2-7, is as follows: EAGVTQFPSHSVIEKGQTVTLRCDPISGHDNLYWYRRVMGKEIKFLLHFVKESKQDESGMPNNRFLAERTGGTYSTLKVQPAELEDSGVYFCASRLWTSGGYEQYFGPGTRLTVT.

Comment on this clone: The junction departs from germline at one end; a sequencing error may be responsible. Other DNA sequences in the sample encode the same CDR3. V usage is TRBV7-9 and J usage is TRBJ2-7; 7 bases agree with TRBD1. The CDR3 runs to 12 residues. CDR1 is SEHNR, CDR2 FQNEAQ, per germline (reference sequence). The CDR3 DNA reads TGTTCCAGCAGCCCGACAGGGTACGAGCAGTACTTC. It codes for CSSSPTGYEQYF.

V usage is TRBV5-6 and J usage is TRBJ2-7; 10 bases match TRBD2. The CDR3 runs 15 residues. Germline V lookup: CDR1 SGHDT, CDR2 YYEEEE. The J segment lost 3 bases and the V segment lost 4 bases, leaving 7 bases of the junction unmatched. CDR3 in DNA: TGTGCCAGCAGCCAAGGGGCTAGCGGGAGCTACGAGCAGTACTTC. It yields the protein CASSQGASGSYEQYF.

The V and J genes are TRBV6-5 and TRBJ2-5, with D maybe TRBD2 (5 bases). The J call is doubtful: the DNA matches TRBJ2-7 better. Germline V lookup: CDR1 MNHEY, CDR2 SVGAGI. This CDR3 has 13 amino acids. CDR3 loop: CASSRGSSYEQYF. For the CDR3, the DNA is TGTGCCAGCAGTCGTGGGAGCTCCTACGAGCAGTACTTC.

The chain links TRBV29-1 to TRBJ1-1, with 7 bases that match TRBD1. V lost 1 base and J lost 5; bases outside the gene matches: 7. The CDR3 is made up of 14 amino acids. The germline gives CDR1 SQVTM, CDR2 ANQGSEA. The CDR3 loop is CSVEVTGARTEAFF. For the CDR3, the DNA is TGCAGCGTTGAAGTTACAGGGGCGCGGACTGAAGCTTTCTTT.

This chain joins TRBV14 and TRBJ1-6; 10 bases align to TRBD1. With V trimmed by 0 bases and J by 15 bases, 5 bases remained unmatched. Germline lookup yields CDR1 SGHDN and CDR2 FVKESK. The CDR3 has 14 amino acids. CDR3 sequence reads: CASSQEVTGGHLHF. In DNA, the CDR3 is TGTGCCAGCAGCCAAGAGGTGACAGGGGGCCACCTCCACTTT.